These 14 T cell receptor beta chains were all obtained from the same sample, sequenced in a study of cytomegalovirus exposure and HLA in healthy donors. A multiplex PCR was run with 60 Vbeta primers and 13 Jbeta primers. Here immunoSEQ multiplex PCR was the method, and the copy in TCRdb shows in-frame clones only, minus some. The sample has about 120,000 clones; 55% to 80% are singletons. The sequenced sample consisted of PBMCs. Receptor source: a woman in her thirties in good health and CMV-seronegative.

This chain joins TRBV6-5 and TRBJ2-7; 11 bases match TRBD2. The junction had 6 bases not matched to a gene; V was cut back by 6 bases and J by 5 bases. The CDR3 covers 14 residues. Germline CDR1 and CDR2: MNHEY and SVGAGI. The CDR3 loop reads CASRLLAGDDEQYF. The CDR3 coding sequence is TGTGCCAGCAGGTTACTAGCGGGAGATGACGAGCAGTACTTC.

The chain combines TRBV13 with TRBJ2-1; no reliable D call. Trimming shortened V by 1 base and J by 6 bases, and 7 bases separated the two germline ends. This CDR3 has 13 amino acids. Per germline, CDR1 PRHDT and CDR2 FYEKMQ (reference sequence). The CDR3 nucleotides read TGTGCCAGCAGCTTAGAAGGCGGCAATGAGCAGTTCTTC. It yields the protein CASSLEGGNEQFF.

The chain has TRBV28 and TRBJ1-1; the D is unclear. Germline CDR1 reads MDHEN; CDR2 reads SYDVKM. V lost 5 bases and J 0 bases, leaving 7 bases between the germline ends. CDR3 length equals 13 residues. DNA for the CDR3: TGTGCCAGCAGTAGGCAGGTGAACACTGAAGCTTTCTTT. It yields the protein CASSRQVNTEAFF.

The CDR3 DNA is TGTGCCATCAGTGAGTTGGGGTTTGGGGCCGACTACGAGCAGTACTTC. Translated: CAISELGFGADYEQYF. The chain links TRBV10-3 to TRBJ2-7; D is possibly TRBD1 (5 bases). The V gene's germline CDR1 is ENHRY and CDR2 SYGVKD. Trimming removed 1 base at V and 3 bases at J, with 16 bases between. The CDR3 extends over 16 amino acids.

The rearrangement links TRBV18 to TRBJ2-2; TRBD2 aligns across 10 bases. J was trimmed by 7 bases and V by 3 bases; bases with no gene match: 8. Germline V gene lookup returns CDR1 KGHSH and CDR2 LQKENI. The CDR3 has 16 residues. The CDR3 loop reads CASSPSTSGTGGELFF. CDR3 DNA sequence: TGTGCCAGCTCACCTTCAACTAGCGGGACTGGCGGGGAGCTGTTTTTT.

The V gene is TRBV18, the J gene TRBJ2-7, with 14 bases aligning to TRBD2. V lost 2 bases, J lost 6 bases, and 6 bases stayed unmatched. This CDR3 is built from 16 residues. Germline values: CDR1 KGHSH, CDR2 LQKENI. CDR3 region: CASSPTGTSGRREQYF. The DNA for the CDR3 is TGTGCCAGCTCACCAACCGGGACTAGCGGGAGACGCGAGCAGTACTTC.

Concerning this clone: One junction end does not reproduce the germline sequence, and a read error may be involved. The chain's CDR3 is CACSLDRYKAFF. CDR3 sequence (DNA): TGCGCCTGCAGCTTGGACCGTTACAAAGCTTTCTTT. The chain links TRBV5-1 to TRBJ1-1; the D is unclear. Germline V gene sequence: CDR1 SGHRS, CDR2 YFSETQ. The CDR3 is 12 residues long.

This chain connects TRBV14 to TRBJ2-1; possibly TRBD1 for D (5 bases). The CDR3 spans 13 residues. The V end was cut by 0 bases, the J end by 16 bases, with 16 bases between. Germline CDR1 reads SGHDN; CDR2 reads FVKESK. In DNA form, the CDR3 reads TGTGCCAGCAGCCAAGATAGGGGCTTGCCGTGCTTCTTC. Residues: CASSQDRGLPCFF. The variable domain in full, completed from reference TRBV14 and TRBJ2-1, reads EAGVTQFPSHSVIEKGQTVTLRCDPISGHDNLYWYRRVMGKEIKFLLHFVKESKQDESGMPNNRFLAERTGGTYSTLKVQPAELEDSGVYFCASSQDRGLPCFFGPGTRLTVL.

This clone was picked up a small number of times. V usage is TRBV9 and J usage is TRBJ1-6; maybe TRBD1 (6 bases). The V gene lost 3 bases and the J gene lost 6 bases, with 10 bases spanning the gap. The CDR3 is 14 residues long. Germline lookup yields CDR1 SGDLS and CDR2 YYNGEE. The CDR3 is CASSARTVNSPLHF. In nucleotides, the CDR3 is TGTGCCAGCAGCGCAAGGACAGTTAATTCACCCCTCCACTTT. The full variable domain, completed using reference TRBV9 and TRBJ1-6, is DSGVTQTPKHLITATGQRVTLRCSPRSGDLSVYWYQQSLDQGLQFLIQYYNGEERAKGNILERFSAQQFPDLHSELNLSSLELGDSALYFCASSARTVNSPLHFGNGTRLTVT.

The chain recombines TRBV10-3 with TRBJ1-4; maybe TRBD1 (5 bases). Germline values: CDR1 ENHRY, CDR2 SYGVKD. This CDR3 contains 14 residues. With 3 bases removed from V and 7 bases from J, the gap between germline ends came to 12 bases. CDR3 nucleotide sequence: TGTGCCATCAGTGAAGGGGCATCTACTGAAAAACTGTTTTTT. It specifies CAISEGASTEKLFF.

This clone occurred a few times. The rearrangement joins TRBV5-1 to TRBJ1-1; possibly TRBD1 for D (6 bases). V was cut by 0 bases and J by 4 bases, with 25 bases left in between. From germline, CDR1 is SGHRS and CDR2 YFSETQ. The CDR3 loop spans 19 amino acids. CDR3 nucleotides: TGCGCCAGCAGCTTGGCCACAAGTTCGGCGGGCAGGGGCGGCACTGAAGCTTTCTTT. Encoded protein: CASSLATSSAGRGGTEAFF.

The CDR3 DNA reads TGTGCCTGGAGCCGGGGGACTAGCGGGGCCTCCTACGAGCAGTACTTC. Protein: CAWSRGTSGASYEQYF. The chain uses TRBV30 and TRBJ2-7; 13 bases are shared with TRBD2. CDR1 is GTSNPN, CDR2 SVGIG, per germline (reference sequence). Germline trimming cut 3 bases from V and 0 bases from J; bases unmatched to any gene: 5. This CDR3 has 16 amino acids.

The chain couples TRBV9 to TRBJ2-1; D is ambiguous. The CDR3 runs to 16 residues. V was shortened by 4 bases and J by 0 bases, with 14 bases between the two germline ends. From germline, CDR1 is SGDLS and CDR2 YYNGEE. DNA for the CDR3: TGTGCCAGCAGCCCCCGCATCCTCAGCTCCTACAATGAGCAGTTCTTC. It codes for CASSPRILSSYNEQFF.

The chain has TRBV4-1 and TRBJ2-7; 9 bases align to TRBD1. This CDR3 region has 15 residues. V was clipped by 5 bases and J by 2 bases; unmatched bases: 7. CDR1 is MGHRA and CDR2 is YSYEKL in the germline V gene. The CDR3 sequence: CASSTPGTGTYEQYF. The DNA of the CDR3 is TGCGCCAGCAGCACTCCCGGGACAGGGACCTACGAGCAGTACTTC.